These T cell receptor beta chains were read from a single sample in a study of graft-versus-host responses after intestinal transplantation. Antigen specificity for these receptors is unknown. Profiled with immunoSEQ multiplex PCR; TCRdb holds only in-frame clones, not every one. Among about 93,000 clones listed, roughly 93% were seen once. Sequencing used unstimulated CD8+ T cells sorted from spleen or lymph node cells, obtained before intestinal transplant. The receptors stem from a human donor who received an intestinal transplant. Both conserved end residues are part of each CDR3. D genes are given only for firm matches. Only part of the rows carry a size: once, few, many, or a class if the clone is expanded.

>few|TRBJ2-7|TRBD2|TRBV30
TGTGCCTGGAGTGTGGGAGCGGGGGGTTCCTACGAGCAGTACTTC
CAWSVGAGGSYEQYF
>-|TRBJ1-2|-|TRBV7-9
TGTGCCAGCAGCTCACCCCTCCATTTGAGACTTCGGGGCTACACCTTC
CASSSPLHLRLRGYTF
>-|TRBJ2-7|-|TRBV6-6
TGTGCCAGCGTTGGTGACACCTCCTACGAGCAGTACTTC
CASVGDTSYEQYF
>-|TRBJ2-2|-|TRBV15
TGTGCCACCAGCACCACAGGAAACACCGGGGAGCTGTTTTTT
CATSTTGNTGELFF
>-|TRBJ2-1|-|TRBV5-1
TGCGCCAGCAGCTTGGCCCTCGAAACCGGGTCCGCATACAATGAGCAGTTCTTC
CASSLALETGSAYNEQFF
>once|TRBJ1-4|TRBD1|TRBV5-6
TGTGCCAGCAGCTGGGGGACAGCAAATGAAAAACTGTTTTTT
CASSWGTANEKLFF
>-|TRBJ1-2|-|TRBV27
TGTGCCAGCAGACCACAGGGATTAGCTAACTATGGCTACACCTTC
CASRPQGLANYGYTF
>once|TRBJ2-7|-|TRBV7-6
TGTGCCAGCAGCGCTAGCAGAAGCTCCTACGAGCAGTACTTC
CASSASRSSYEQYF
>-|TRBJ2-5|-|TRBV28
TGTGCCAGCAGCGTCGCACCTAACCGGAGGGAGACCCAGTACTTC
CASSVAPNRRETQYF
>-|TRBJ1-5|TRBD1|TRBV19
TGTGCCAGTAGATGGGGGACAGGTTTAGTAGCCCAGCATTTT
CASRWGTGLVAQHF
>-|TRBJ2-7|TRBD2|TRBV12-5
TGTGCTAGTGGTTTGGGACTAGCGGGGGGCGAGCAGTACTTC
CASGLGLAGGEQYF
>-|TRBJ1-1|TRBD1|TRBV19
TGTGCCAGTAGTTACCCGACAGGGGACACTGAAGCTTTCTTT
CASSYPTGDTEAFF